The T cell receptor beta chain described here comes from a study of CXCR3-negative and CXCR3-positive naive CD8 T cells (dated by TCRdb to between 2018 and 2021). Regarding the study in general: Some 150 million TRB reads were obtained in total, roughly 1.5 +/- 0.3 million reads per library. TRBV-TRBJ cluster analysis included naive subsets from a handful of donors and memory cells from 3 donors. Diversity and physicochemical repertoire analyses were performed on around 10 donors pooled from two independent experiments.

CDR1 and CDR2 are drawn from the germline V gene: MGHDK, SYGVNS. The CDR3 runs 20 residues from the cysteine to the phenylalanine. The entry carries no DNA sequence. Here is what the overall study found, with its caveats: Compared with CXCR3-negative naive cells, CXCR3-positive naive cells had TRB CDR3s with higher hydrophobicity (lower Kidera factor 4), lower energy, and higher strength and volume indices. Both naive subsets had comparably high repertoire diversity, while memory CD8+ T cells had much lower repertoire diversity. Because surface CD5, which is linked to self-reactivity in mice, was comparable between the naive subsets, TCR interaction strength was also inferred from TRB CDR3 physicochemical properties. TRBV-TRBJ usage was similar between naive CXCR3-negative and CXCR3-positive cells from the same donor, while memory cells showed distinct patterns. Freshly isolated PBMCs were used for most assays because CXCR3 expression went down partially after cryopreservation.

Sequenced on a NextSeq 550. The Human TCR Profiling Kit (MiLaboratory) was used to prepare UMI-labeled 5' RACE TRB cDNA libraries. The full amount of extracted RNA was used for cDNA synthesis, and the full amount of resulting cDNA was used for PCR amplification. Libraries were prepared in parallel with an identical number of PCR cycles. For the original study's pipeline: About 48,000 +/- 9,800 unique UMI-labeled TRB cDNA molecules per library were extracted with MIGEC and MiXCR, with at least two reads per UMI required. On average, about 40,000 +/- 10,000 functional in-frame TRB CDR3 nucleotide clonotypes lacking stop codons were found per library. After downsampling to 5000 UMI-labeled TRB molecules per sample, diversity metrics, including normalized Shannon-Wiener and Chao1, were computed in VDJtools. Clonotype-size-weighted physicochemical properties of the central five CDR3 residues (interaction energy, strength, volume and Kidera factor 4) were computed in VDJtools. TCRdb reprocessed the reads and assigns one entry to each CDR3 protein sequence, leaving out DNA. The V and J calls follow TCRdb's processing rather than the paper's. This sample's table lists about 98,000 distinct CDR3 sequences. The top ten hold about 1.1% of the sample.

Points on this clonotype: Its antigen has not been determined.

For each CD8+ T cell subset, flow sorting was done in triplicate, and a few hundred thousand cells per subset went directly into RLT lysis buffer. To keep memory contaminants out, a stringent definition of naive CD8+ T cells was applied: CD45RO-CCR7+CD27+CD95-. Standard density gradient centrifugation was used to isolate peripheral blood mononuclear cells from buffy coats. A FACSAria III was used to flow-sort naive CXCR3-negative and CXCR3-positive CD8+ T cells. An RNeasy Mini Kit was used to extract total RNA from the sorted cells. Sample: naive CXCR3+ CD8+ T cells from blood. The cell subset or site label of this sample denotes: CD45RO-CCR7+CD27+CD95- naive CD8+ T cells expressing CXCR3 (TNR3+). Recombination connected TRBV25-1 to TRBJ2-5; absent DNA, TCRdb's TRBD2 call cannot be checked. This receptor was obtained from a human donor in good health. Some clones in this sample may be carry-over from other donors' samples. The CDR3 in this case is CASSGRDGNYLAGDQETQYF.